This T cell receptor (beta chain) is drawn from a study of CD8 T cells in Susac syndrome (dated by TCRdb to the late 2010s). Study-wide context: Of the Susac syndrome patients who were sequenced, more than five had clinically active disease and about eight were in clinical remission. At blood withdrawal, Susac syndrome patients were either therapy-naive, taking corticosteroids (in some cases with IVIg as well), or taking IVIg alone. The study used repertoire sequencing to test whether antigen drove CD8+ T cell activation and differentiation in Susac syndrome. CD8+ T cell repertoire clonality was compared between fewer than 13 healthy donors, some 14 Susac syndrome patients and roughly 15 multiple sclerosis patients. Overall study results and their limits: The TCR sequencing and HLA analysis was acknowledged to have included a relatively small number of individuals. In the total CD8+ and CD8+ TEMRA repertoires, around 17 and five Susac-specific public clones, respectively, were identified. Susac syndrome CD8+ repertoires showed clonal expansion, highest in CD8+ TEMRA cells and greater in clinically active than remitting patients.

High-throughput TCR beta sequencing profiled peripheral blood CD8+ and CD4+ T cells from healthy donors, Susac syndrome patients and multiple sclerosis patients. The Susac syndrome patients fulfilled recently defined diagnostic criteria for definite or probable disease. Bulk CD8+ and CD4+ T cells were purified magnetically by negative isolation, whereas CD8+ TEMRA cells were enriched by FACS. Blood was collected in EDTA tubes and processed within 24 hours, with PBMCs isolated through density gradient centrifugation. PBMCs intended for TCR sequencing were cryopreserved in liquid nitrogen and were subsequently thawed in a 37 degrees C water bath. A purity of at least 90% was achieved for sorted or isolated CD4+, CD8+ and CD8+ TEMRA cells. RNA was extracted with the RNeasy kit and about 0.5 to 1 ug was reverse transcribed using random hexamers. The immunoSEQ multiplex PCR assay, which covers 54 Vbeta and 13 Jbeta segments, was used to amplify TCR beta CDR3 regions. Bias from PCR amplification was corrected by using a synthetic template baseline for primer optimization and for computational correction. In the source study's methods: Reads were assigned to V, D and J genes according to IMGT and analyzed in immunoSEQ Analyzer, with only productive sequences retained. To calculate clonality, Shannon entropy was normalized by log2 of the number of productive unique sequences and then subtracted from one. Public and private clones were assessed among the 100 most prevalent clones of each patient and control. Clones were defined as Susac-specific when absent from the healthy and MS cohorts, from over a thousand published viral clones and from other ImmuneACCESS disease sequences. In-frame beta chains were kept once TCRdb had trimmed the public reads at Q25 with fastp and called clones with MiXCR. Under each unique CDR3 protein, matching rows form one entry showing the most common genes and DNA. TCRdb's processing, not the authors', yielded these V and J calls. Counted in this sample were about 120,000 distinct CDR3 sequences; just under 95% of them appeared once. The top ten constitute 0.25% to 0.3% of the sample.

The CDR3 contains 12 residues, cysteine and phenylalanine counted. The DNA shown is the 36-base CDR3, in frame from base 1. Based on the germline V gene (reference sequence), the CDR1 and CDR2 sequences are DFQATT and SNEGSKA. V is trimmed back by 7 bases and J by 7 bases, and the junction contains 6 bases that no gene match accounts for. To note about this clonotype: Its antigen has not been determined. Base quality data are lacking; no much larger clone is found one base away.

The sample was CD8+ T cells from PBMCs. This chain is built from TRBV20-1 and TRBJ1-4; a stretch of 7 junction bases matches TRBD1. The receptor's source is a human donor with Susac syndrome. The CDR3 protein: CSVPRDSEKLFF. The nucleotide sequence is given as TGCAGTGTCCCACGGGACAGTGAAAAACTGTTTTTT.